The present T cell receptor beta chain was sequenced within a study of blood T cell repertoires in COVID-19. Study-wide background: Sites across the United States, Italy and Spain contributed samples from acute and convalescent COVID-19. In each case, the material was cDNA or gDNA derived from T cells, B-cell-depleted T cells, or PBMCs.

The assay was immunoSEQ multiplex PCR, and TCRdb's table has in-frame clones only and misses some. The sample carries about 94,000 clones, just over 85% recorded once. The CDR3 loop spans 14 amino acids. Germline V gene data show CDR1 as SGHRS and CDR2 as YFSETQ. V was clipped by 4 bases and J by 2 bases; unmatched bases: 3. The specimen was peripheral blood. The clonotype was recovered from a woman in her sixties in a cohort sampled during active or convalescent COVID-19. This chain connects TRBV5-1 to TRBJ2-7; 10 nucleotides match TRBD1. The CDR3 nucleotides read TGCGCCAGCAGCCGGGACAGGGGAACCTACGAGCAGTACTTC. As protein: CASSRDRGTYEQYF.